What follows are 8 T cell receptor beta chains derived from one specimen sequenced in a study of glioma-infiltrating T cells after dendritic cell vaccination. The assay was immunoSEQ multiplex PCR, and TCRdb's table has in-frame clones only and misses some. Here the sample spans 50,000 to 70,000 clones, approximately 83% being singletons. The time point was: after dendritic cell vaccination, including at tumor progression/relapse. The source material was blood, sampled after dendritic cell vaccination. The receptor source for this set is a human donor with glioblastoma.

The chain combines TRBV7-9 with TRBJ2-3; no clear D. The V end was cut by 5 bases, the J end by 3 bases, with 12 bases between. CDR1 and CDR2 (germline): SEHNR, FQNEAQ (reference sequence). The CDR3 covers 14 residues. The CDR3 loop reads CASSPPDITDTQYF. The CDR3 region has the DNA TGTGCCAGCAGCCCCCCAGACATTACAGATACGCAGTATTTT.

The chain recombines TRBV7-9 with TRBJ1-6; 9 nucleotides line up with TRBD1. With V trimmed by 3 bases and J by 8 bases, 5 bases remained unmatched. The germline CDR1 and CDR2 sequences are SEHNR and FQNEAQ (reference sequence). This CDR3 has 15 amino acids. The CDR3 loop reads CASSLMDRGDSPLHF. Here the CDR3 DNA reads TGTGCCAGCAGCTTGATGGACAGGGGTGATTCACCCCTCCACTTT.

The V gene is TRBV7-2, the J gene TRBJ1-5; D might be TRBD1 (6 bases). Germline lookup yields CDR1 SGHTA and CDR2 FQGNSA. The length of the CDR3 is 14 residues. The ends were cut back, 0 bases at V and 6 bases at J, with 9 bases in the middle. For the CDR3, the DNA is TGTGCCAGCAGCTTAGCGGGGGCCGTTCAGCCCCAGCATTTT. Protein sequence: CASSLAGAVQPQHF. Complete variable domain (other parts from reference TRBV7-2 and TRBJ1-5): GAGVSQSPSNKVTEKGKDVELRCDPISGHTALYWYRQSLGQGLEFLIYFQGNSAPDKSGLPSDRFSAERTGGSVSTLTIQRTQQEDSAVYLCASSLAGAVQPQHFGDGTRLSIL.

This clone was picked up a small number of times. The chain carries TRBV19 and TRBJ2-7; a weak D match, TRBD1 (6 bases). Trimming took 5 bases from V and 6 from J, leaving 20 bases between them. Germline V gene sequence: CDR1 LNHDA, CDR2 SQIVND (reference sequence). The CDR3 totals 15 residues. The CDR3 reads CASSPNRESVGEQYF. The CDR3 nucleotides read TGTGCCAGTAGTCCAAACAGGGAATCCGTAGGCGAGCAGTACTTC.

This clone was counted ten times or more. The chain couples TRBV18 to TRBJ1-3; D perhaps matches TRBD1 (5 bases). Trimming pared 5 bases from V and 2 bases from J, leaving 10 bases between. Germline V CDR1 and CDR2: KGHSH, LQKENI. This CDR3 is 14 amino acids long. The CDR3 sequence is CASSSSGTGNTIYF. CDR3 in DNA: TGTGCCAGCTCATCTTCAGGGACTGGAAACACCATATATTTT.

The V call is TRBV10-2, the J call TRBJ2-1, with 12 bases identical to TRBD2. This CDR3 comprises 14 residues. The V gene end was trimmed by 7 bases and the J gene end by 9 bases; junction bases not matched to a gene: 7. Germline loops: CDR1 WSHSY, CDR2 SAAADI. The CDR3 here is CASTPTSGGREQFF. Written as DNA, the CDR3 is TGCGCCAGCACCCCGACTAGCGGGGGCCGTGAGCAGTTCTTC.

This clone was detected only a few times. J is TRBJ1-3 and V is TRBV2; D unclear. The CDR3 is 13 amino acids. V was trimmed by 8 bases and J by 2 bases, leaving 10 bases between them. CDR1 SNHLY and CDR2 FYNNEI come from the germline V gene. CDR3 nucleotide sequence: TGTGCCAGCCGGTTGCTCCCTGGAAACACCATATATTTT. Amino acid sequence: CASRLLPGNTIYF.

The rearrangement joins TRBV19 to TRBJ2-7; D unclear. V was cut by 8 bases and J by 3 bases, with 23 bases left in between. Germline V gene data show CDR1 as LNHDA and CDR2 as SQIVND (reference sequence). The CDR3 loop spans 16 amino acids. The CDR3 DNA sequence: TGTGCCAGTCTCCCGCACGCTTCTTCGACAAGCTACGAGCAGTACTTC. Translating it yields CASLPHASSTSYEQYF.